These 9 T cell receptor beta chains were sequenced from one sample in a study of T-cell memory formation after mild COVID-19. TCRdb analysed the 5' RACE reads with MiXCR anew, one entry per CDR3 protein. The data hold hundreds of thousands of distinct CDR3 sequences, with about 20% observed a single time. Source material: PBMCs or a T cell subset sorted from them (not recorded which). The source of these receptors is an adult woman who had mild COVID-19 (a few samples of this study predate the infection). Cell type and time point are not known.

The rearrangement links TRBV4-3 to TRBJ1-2; D might be TRBD1 (5 bases). Germline CDR1 LGHNA, CDR2 YSLEER. V was pared by 0 bases and J by 3 bases, with 11 bases between. There are 15 residues in the CDR3. The CDR3 is CASSQDRVGDYGYTF. CDR3 DNA: TGCGCCAGCAGCCAAGATCGGGTAGGGGACTATGGCTACACCTTC.

The genes are TRBV5-1 and TRBJ1-1, with 9 positions matching TRBD1. The germline gives CDR1 SGHRS, CDR2 YFSETQ. The CDR3 has 14 amino acids. Unmatched junction bases numbered 5, after V lost 0 bases and J lost 8 bases. The CDR3 region is CASSLVGQGLEAFF. DNA for the CDR3: TGCGCCAGCAGCTTGGTGGGACAGGGATTAGAAGCTTTCTTT.

This clonotype has only a few counts. This chain joins TRBV10-3 and TRBJ2-7, with D unresolved. The CDR3 consists of 11 residues. The germline V gene encodes CDR1 ENHRY and CDR2 SYGVKD. Between the trimmed V and J ends, which lost 5 bases and 4 bases, there was a span of 6 bases. The DNA of the CDR3 is TGTGCCATCAGTTCTCCATACGAGCAGTACTTC. Its protein product is CAISSPYEQYF.

The chain recombines TRBV9 with TRBJ2-2; 13 bases align to TRBD2. The germline V gene has CDR1 SGDLS and CDR2 YYNGEE. CDR3 length equals 19 residues. Trimming at V came to 0 bases and at J to 0 bases, leaving 5 bases not matched to a gene. As DNA, the CDR3 is TGTGCCAGCAGCGTAGTTGGACTAGCGGGGGTCGCGAACACCGGGGAGCTGTTTTTT. Translating gives CASSVVGLAGVANTGELFF.

The chain recombines TRBV7-9 with TRBJ1-4, with 7 positions matching TRBD1. CDR1 and CDR2 (germline): SEHNR, FQNEAQ (reference sequence). V was clipped by 5 bases and J by 7 bases; unmatched bases: 4. This CDR3 contains 13 residues. In nucleotides, the CDR3 is TGTGCCAGCAGCATGGACAGGAGTGAAAAACTGTTTTTT. Its protein is CASSMDRSEKLFF.

This clonotype was counted ten times or more. This chain connects TRBV5-1 to TRBJ2-1, with 8 bases aligning to TRBD2. Looked up from germline, CDR1 is SGHRS and CDR2 is YFSETQ. The V segment lost 0 bases and the J segment 5 bases; nucleotides outside the gene matches: 4. The CDR3 length is 15 residues. The CDR3 DNA reads as TGCGCCAGCAGCTTGGAGCGGGGGAACAACAATGAGCAGTTCTTC. Translation gives CASSLERGNNNEQFF. The full variable domain, its missing parts supplied by reference TRBV5-1 and TRBJ2-1, is KAGVTQTPRYLIKTRGQQVTLSCSPISGHRSVSWYQQTPGQGLQFLFEYFSETQRNKGNFPGRFSGRQFSNSRSEMNVSTLELGDSALYLCASSLERGNNNEQFFGPGTRLTVL.

The chain employs TRBV4-3 and TRBJ2-3; TRBD1 matches at 7 bases. Losses at the gene ends were 0 bases for V and 3 bases for J; bases not matched to a gene: 3. This CDR3 region has 15 residues. Germline lookup yields CDR1 LGHNA and CDR2 YSLEER. CDR3 nucleotide sequence: TGCGCCAGCAGCCAAGAGGGACAGCAGACAGATACGCAGTATTTT. Amino acid sequence: CASSQEGQQTDTQYF.

The table lists this clonotype with many counts. V and J are TRBV10-3 and TRBJ2-7, with TRBD1 matching 9 bases. The CDR3 has 13 residues. The junction had 5 bases not matched to a gene; V was cut back by 6 bases and J by 5 bases. Germline-derived CDR1 and CDR2 are ENHRY and SYGVKD. In DNA, the CDR3 is TGTGCCATCAGGGGGACAGGGATGCACGAGCAGTACTTC. Its protein product is CAIRGTGMHEQYF.

This clonotype was recorded at least ten times. The chain couples TRBV7-2 to TRBJ1-4, with D uncertain. CDR1 is SGHTA, CDR2 FQGNSA, per germline. The length of the CDR3 is 13 residues. The V end lost 5 bases, the J end lost 8 bases, and 12 bases lay between the germline ends. The CDR3 loop is CASSPTSTEKLFF. CDR3 bases: TGTGCCAGCAGCCCTACCTCCACGGAAAAACTGTTTTTT. Based on the CDR3 plus reference TRBV7-2 and TRBJ1-4, the full variable domain is GAGVSQSPSNKVTEKGKDVELRCDPISGHTALYWYRQSLGQGLEFLIYFQGNSAPDKSGLPSDRFSAERTGGSVSTLTIQRTQQEDSAVYLCASSPTSTEKLFFGSGTQLSVL.